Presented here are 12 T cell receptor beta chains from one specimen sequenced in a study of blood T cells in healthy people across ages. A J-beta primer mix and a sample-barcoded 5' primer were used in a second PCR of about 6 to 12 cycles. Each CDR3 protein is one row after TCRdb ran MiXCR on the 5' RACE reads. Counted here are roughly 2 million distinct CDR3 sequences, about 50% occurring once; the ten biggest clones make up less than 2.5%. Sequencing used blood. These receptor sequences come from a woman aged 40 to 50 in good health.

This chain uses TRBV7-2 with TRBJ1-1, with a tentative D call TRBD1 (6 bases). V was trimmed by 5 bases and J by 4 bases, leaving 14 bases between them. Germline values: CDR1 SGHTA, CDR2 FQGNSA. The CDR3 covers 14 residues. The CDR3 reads CASSPVRGSTEAFF. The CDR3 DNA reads TGTGCCAGCAGCCCGGTGAGGGGGAGCACTGAAGCTTTCTTT.

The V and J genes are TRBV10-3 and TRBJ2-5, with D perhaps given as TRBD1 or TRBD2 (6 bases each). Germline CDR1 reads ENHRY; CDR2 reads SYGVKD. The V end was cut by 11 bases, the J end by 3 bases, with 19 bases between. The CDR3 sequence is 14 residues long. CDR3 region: CASLGGPGEETQYF. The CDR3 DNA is TGTGCCTCTTTGGGGGGCCCCGGCGAAGAGACCCAGTACTTC.

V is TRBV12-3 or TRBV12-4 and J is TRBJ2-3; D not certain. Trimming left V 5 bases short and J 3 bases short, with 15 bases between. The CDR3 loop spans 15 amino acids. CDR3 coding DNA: TGTGCCAGCAGTCTGAACGACCTCCCAACAGATACGCAGTATTTT. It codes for CASSLNDLPTDTQYF.

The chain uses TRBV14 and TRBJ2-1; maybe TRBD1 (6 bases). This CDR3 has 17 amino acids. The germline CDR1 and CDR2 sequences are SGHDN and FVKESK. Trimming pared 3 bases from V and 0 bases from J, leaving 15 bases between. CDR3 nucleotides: TGTGCCAGCAGCCATTTACAGGGCCCTAGCTCCTACAATGAGCAGTTCTTC. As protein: CASSHLQGPSSYNEQFF.

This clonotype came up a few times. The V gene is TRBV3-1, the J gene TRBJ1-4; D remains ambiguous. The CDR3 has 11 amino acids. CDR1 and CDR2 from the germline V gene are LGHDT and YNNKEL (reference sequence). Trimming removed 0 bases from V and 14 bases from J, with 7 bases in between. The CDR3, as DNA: TGTGCCAGCAGCCAAGAACGTGAGCTGTTTTTT. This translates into CASSQERELFF.

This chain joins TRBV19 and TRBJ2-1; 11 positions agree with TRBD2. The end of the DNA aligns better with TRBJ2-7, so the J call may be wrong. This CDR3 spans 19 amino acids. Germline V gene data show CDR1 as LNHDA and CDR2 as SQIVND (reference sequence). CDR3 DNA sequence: TGTGCCAGTAGTACTTTCCCTTATAGCGGGGGGGCCTCCTACAATGAGCAGTACTTC. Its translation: CASSTFPYSGGASYNEQYF.

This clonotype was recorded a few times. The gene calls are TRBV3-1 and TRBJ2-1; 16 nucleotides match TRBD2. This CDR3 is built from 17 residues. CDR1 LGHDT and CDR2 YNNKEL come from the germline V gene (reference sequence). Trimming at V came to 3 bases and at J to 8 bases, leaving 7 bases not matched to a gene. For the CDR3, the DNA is TGTGCCAGCAGCCATGCGGGACTAGCGGGGGGGTTCCATGAGCAGTTCTTC. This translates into CASSHAGLAGGFHEQFF.

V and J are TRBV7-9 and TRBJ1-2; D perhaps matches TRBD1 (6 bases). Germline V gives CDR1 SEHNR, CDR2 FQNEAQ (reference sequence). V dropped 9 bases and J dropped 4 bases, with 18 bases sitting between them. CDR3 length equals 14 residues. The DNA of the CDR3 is TGTGCCAGTTTTCGGGCGGGGGGGCTCTATGGCTACACCTTC. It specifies CASFRAGGLYGYTF.

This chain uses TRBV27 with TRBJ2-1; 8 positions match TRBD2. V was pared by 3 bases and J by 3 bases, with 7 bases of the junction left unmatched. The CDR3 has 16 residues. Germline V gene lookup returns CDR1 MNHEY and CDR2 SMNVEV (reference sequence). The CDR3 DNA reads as TGTGCCAGCAGTTTCAGTAGCGGGGAGTACTACAATGAGCAGTTCTTC. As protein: CASSFSSGEYYNEQFF.

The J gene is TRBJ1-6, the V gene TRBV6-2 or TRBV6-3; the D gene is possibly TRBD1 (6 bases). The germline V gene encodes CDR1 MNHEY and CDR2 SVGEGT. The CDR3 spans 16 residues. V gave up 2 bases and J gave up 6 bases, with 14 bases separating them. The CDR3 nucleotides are TGTGCCAGCAGTTACGGCCGGGACACCCCTAATTCACCCCTCCACTTT. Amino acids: CASSYGRDTPNSPLHF.

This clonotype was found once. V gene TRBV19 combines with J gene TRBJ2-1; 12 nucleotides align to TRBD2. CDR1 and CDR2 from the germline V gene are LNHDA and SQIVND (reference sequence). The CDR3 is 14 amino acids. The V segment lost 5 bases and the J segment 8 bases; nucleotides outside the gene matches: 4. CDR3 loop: CASSSLAGGYEQFF. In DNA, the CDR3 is TGTGCCAGTAGTTCACTAGCGGGGGGTTATGAGCAGTTCTTC.

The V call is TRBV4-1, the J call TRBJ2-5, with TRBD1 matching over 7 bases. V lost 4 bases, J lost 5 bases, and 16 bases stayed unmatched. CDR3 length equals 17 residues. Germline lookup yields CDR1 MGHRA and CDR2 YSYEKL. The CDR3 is CASSLPRGQAGLETQYF. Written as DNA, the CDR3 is TGCGCCAGCAGCCTCCCGAGGGGGCAGGCTGGCCTGGAGACCCAGTACTTC.